This T cell receptor (beta chain) was found in a study of shared clonotypes between healthy human individuals. The study's findings and limits: The sampled material consisted only of blood, and tissue repertoires are likely to differ. Clonotype sharing among the donors was expected to vary with sequencing depth.

Germline loops: CDR1 SGHRS, CDR2 YFSETQ. Trimming removed 0 bases from V and 5 bases from J, with 11 bases in between. The CDR3 contains 14 residues. Approximately 91 million PBMCs supplied genomic DNA for unsorted samples. Data came from immunoSEQ multiplex PCR; TCRdb stores just in-frame clones and leaves some out. The table includes about half a million clones, roughly four fifths detected once. There are a few counts of this clone. Its antigen is still unknown. The clonotype comes from a middle-aged woman in good health. Some clones in this sample may be carry-over from other donors' samples. The rearrangement uses TRBV5-1 and TRBJ2-5; D is unclear. The source material was PBMCs. Here the CDR3 DNA reads TGCGCCAGCAGCTTGGGCGAACCGAGGGAGACCCAGTACTTC. It is translated as CASSLGEPRETQYF.